The clone carrying this T cell receptor (beta chain) showed up just a few times. This sample was included in a study of early T cells in non-severe SARS-CoV-2 infection. The CDR3 is made up of 17 amino acids. Germline CDR1 and CDR2: WNHNN and SYGVQD (reference sequence). V lost 0 bases and J lost 0, with 13 bases in between. Unique molecular identifiers were added to individual cDNA molecules. TCRdb re-called the 5' RACE reads with MiXCR, one entry per CDR3 protein. The sample carries some 77,000 distinct CDR3 sequences, 4.5% to 6% recorded once. This material consisted of whole blood, taken at baseline. The rearrangement links TRBV10-1 to TRBJ2-3; D is uncertain. The sequence derives from an adult who was a healthcare worker with PCR-confirmed SARS-CoV-2 infection or an uninfected control (not recorded which). CDR3 bases: TGCGCCAGCAGTGAGTCGGAGTCGGCAATAAGCACAGATACGCAGTATTTT. Residues: CASSESESAISTDTQYF.